This entry lists 13 T cell receptor beta chains sequenced from one sample in a study of blood T cell repertoires in COVID-19. Sequencing used immunoSEQ multiplex PCR; TCRdb keeps in-frame clones, though not all of them. The repertoire includes 250,000 to 300,000 clones, 85% to 90% of them detected once, and approximately 11% sits in the top ten. Sequenced input: peripheral blood. Receptor source: a woman aged 25 to 39 with COVID-19, enrolled during active disease.

This clone has a single count. J is TRBJ2-5 and V is TRBV5-1; possible D gene TRBD2, 6 bases. The germline V gene has CDR1 SGHRS and CDR2 YFSETQ. The CDR3 length is 14 residues. V was cut by 3 bases and J by 2 bases, with 11 bases left in between. CDR3 loop: CASSWRDGQETQYF. DNA for the CDR3: TGCGCCAGCAGCTGGAGGGACGGACAAGAGACCCAGTACTTC.

The chain carries TRBV7-4 and TRBJ2-7, with D tentatively TRBD2 (5 bases). Between the trimmed V and J ends, which lost 10 bases and 4 bases, there was a span of 14 bases. This CDR3 contains 12 residues. Germline lookup yields CDR1 SGHVT and CDR2 SQSDAQ. The CDR3 loop reads CAIGSERYEQYF. DNA for the CDR3: TGTGCCATCGGATCGGAGCGGTACGAGCAGTACTTC.

This clone was seen once. CDR3 in amino acids: CASRGTGNQPQHF. CDR3 nucleotides: TGTGCCAGTAGGGGGACAGGGAATCAGCCCCAGCATTTT. The rearrangement uses TRBV19 and TRBJ1-5; 9 bases are shared with TRBD1. CDR3 size: 13 residues. The trim removed 6 bases at V and 4 bases at J, leaving 1 base unmatched. Germline assignment: CDR1 LNHDA and CDR2 SQIVND (reference sequence).

The chain combines TRBV29-1 with TRBJ2-5; possible D gene TRBD2, 6 bases. The CDR3 has 14 residues. V was trimmed by 3 bases and J by 0 bases, leaving 11 bases between them. Germline values: CDR1 SQVTM, CDR2 ANQGSEA. CDR3 nucleotide sequence: TGCAGCGTTGAGGGGCTAGCGTACCAAGAGACCCAGTACTTC. Residues: CSVEGLAYQETQYF.

The chain uses TRBV7-6 and TRBJ2-1; possible D gene TRBD1, 5 bases. Trimming removed 4 bases from V and 4 bases from J, with 8 bases in between. Germline CDR1 SGHVS, CDR2 FNYEAQ. The CDR3 runs 13 residues. The CDR3 sequence is CASSSRQYNEQFF. CDR3 bases: TGTGCCAGCAGCTCCCGACAGTACAATGAGCAGTTCTTC.

This clone showed up just a few times. The chain links TRBV3-1 (or the pseudogene TRBV3-2) to TRBJ2-7; the D gene is possibly TRBD2 (6 bases). CDR1 and CDR2 from the germline V gene are LGHDT and YNNKEL (reference sequence). This CDR3 is 15 amino acids long. Trimming pared 2 bases from V and 0 bases from J, leaving 11 bases between. For the CDR3, the DNA is TGTGCCAGCAGCCAACCGGGACTTGGCTCCTACGAGCAGTACTTC. It encodes CASSQPGLGSYEQYF.

The CDR3 loop is CATSEAGTGGTQYF. CDR3 coding DNA: TGTGCCACCAGTGAAGCGGGGACCGGAGGGACCCAGTACTTC. The V call is TRBV24-1, the J call TRBJ2-5; TRBD2 matches 7 bases. Per the germline V gene, CDR1 is KGHDR and CDR2 is SFDVKD. V trimming: 4 bases; J trimming: 7 bases; junction bases outside the gene matches: 8. CDR3 length: 14 amino acids.

This chain connects TRBV9 to TRBJ1-3, with D hard to call. V was shortened by 4 bases and J by 0 bases, with 11 bases between the two germline ends. Germline V gene lookup returns CDR1 SGDLS and CDR2 YYNGEE. This CDR3 is 15 amino acids long. The CDR3 sequence is CASSPSGISGNTIYF. CDR3 DNA sequence: TGTGCCAGCAGCCCCTCAGGCATCTCTGGAAACACCATATATTTT.

The chain recombines TRBV30 with TRBJ1-3, with TRBD1 as a possible D gene (5 bases). The CDR3 has 12 amino acids. V dropped 8 bases and J dropped 7 bases, with 15 bases sitting between them. From germline, CDR1 is GTSNPN and CDR2 SVGIG (reference sequence). Written as DNA, the CDR3 is TGTGCCGGGGGGGGAGGCTTTAACACCATATATTTT. Protein: CAGGGGFNTIYF.

CDR3 bases: TGTGCCAGCCTCCTCTTGGGGGGGGATCAGCCCCAGCATTTT. Amino acid sequence: CASLLLGGDQPQHF. This chain links TRBV28 with TRBJ1-5; possibly TRBD1 for D (5 bases). The germline V and J ends were trimmed by 8 bases and 5 bases, with 16 bases remaining between them. The CDR3 has 14 amino acids. Germline V gene sequence: CDR1 MDHEN, CDR2 SYDVKM.

This chain uses TRBV5-5 with TRBJ1-6, with no clear D. Trimming cost V 0 bases and J 5 bases, with 12 bases left between them. Germline CDR1 reads SGHKS; CDR2 reads YYEKEE (reference sequence). This CDR3 has 16 residues. The CDR3 region has the DNA TGTGCCAGCAGCTTGGCCACTACTCGGAATAATTCACCCCTCCACTTT. It yields the protein CASSLATTRNNSPLHF.

This clone was seen more than once but under ten times. This chain links TRBV30 with TRBJ1-6; 9 bases are a match to TRBD1. Germline V gene data show CDR1 as GTSNPN and CDR2 as SVGIG (reference sequence). V lost 5 bases and J lost 1; bases outside the gene matches: 6. The CDR3 length is 16 residues. The CDR3 sequence is CAWDVQGASYNSPLHF. CDR3 bases: TGTGCCTGGGATGTACAGGGGGCGTCCTATAATTCACCCCTCCACTTT. Supplemented by reference TRBV30 and TRBJ1-6, the full variable domain reads SQTIHQWPATLVQPVGSPLSLECTVEGTSNPNLYWYRQAAGRGLQLLFYSVGIGQISSEVPQNLSASRPQDRQFILSSKKLLLSDSGFYLCAWDVQGASYNSPLHFGNGTRLTVT.

This clone was counted a few times. The J gene is TRBJ1-4, the V gene TRBV5-1; 10 bases agree with TRBD1. This CDR3 spans 15 amino acids. J gave up 6 bases and V 3 bases, and 5 bases lay outside the gene matches. The germline V gene encodes CDR1 SGHRS and CDR2 YFSETQ. Here the CDR3 reads CASSYYGTGDEKLFF. The CDR3 DNA reads TGCGCCAGCAGCTACTATGGGACAGGGGATGAAAAACTGTTTTTT.